This T cell receptor (beta chain) is drawn from a study of blood T cell repertoires in COVID-19. Using immunoSEQ multiplex PCR, the repertoire was profiled, and TCRdb retains in-frame clones only, with some absent. The data hold hundreds of thousands of clones, with less than 90% observed a single time. There are 17 residues in the CDR3. V was cut by 1 base and J by 2 bases, with 15 bases left in between. Germline-derived CDR1 and CDR2 are LNHNV and YYDKDF (reference sequence). The source is a woman younger than 45 who had recovered from COVID-19. The specimen was PBMCs or T cells enriched from blood (not recorded which). This chain connects TRBV15 to TRBJ1-3; D call uncertain. CDR3 in amino acids: CATSRGAATFPGNTIYF. The DNA for the CDR3 is TGTGCCACCAGCAGAGGTGCGGCTACATTCCCTGGAAACACCATATATTTT.